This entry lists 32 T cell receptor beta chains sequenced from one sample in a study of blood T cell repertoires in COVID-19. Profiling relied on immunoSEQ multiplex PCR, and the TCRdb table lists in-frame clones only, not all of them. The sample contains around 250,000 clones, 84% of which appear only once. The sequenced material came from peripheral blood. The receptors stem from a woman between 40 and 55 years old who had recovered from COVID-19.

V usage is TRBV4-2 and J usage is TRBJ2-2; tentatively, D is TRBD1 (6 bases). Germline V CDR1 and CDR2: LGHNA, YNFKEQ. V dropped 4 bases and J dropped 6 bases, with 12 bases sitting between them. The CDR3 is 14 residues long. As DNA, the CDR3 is TGTGCCAGCAGCCCAAGGGACAAGCCCGGGGAGCTGTTTTTT. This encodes CASSPRDKPGELFF.

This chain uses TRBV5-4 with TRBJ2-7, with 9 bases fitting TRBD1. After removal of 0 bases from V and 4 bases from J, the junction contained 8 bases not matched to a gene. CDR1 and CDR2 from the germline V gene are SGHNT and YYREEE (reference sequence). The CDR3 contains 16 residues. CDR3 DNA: TGTGCCAGCAGCTTGGCGTACAGGGGGCGCGGGTACGAGCAGTACTTC. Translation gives CASSLAYRGRGYEQYF.

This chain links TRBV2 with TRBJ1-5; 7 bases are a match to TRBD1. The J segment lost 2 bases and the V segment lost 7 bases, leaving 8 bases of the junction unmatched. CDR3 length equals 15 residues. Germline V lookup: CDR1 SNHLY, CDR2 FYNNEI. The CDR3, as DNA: TGTGCCAGCAAATGGGGACAGACAGGCAATCAGCCCCAGCATTTT. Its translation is CASKWGQTGNQPQHF.

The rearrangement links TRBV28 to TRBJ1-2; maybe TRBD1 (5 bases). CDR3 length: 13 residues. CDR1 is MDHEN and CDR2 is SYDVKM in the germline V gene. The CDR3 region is CASGGGVSDGYTF. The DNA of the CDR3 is TGTGCTTCCGGCGGGGGAGTTTCGGATGGCTACACCTTC.

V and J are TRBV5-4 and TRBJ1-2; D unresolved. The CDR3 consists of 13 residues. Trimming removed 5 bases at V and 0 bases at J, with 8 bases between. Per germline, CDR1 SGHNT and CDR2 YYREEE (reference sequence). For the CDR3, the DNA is TGTGCCAGCAGGGTAGTCTCTAACTATGGCTACACCTTC. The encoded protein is CASRVVSNYGYTF.

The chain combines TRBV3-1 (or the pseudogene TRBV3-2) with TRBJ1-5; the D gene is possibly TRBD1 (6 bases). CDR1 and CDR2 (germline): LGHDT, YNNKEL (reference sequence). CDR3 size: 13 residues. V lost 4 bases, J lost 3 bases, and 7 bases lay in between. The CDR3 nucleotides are TGTGCCAGCAGCCGGGACACCAATCAGCCCCAGCATTTT. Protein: CASSRDTNQPQHF.

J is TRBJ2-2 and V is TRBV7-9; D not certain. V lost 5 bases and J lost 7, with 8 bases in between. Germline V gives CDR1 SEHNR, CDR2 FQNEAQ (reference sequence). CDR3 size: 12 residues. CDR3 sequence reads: CASSPYVGELFF. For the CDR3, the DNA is TGTGCCAGCAGCCCCTATGTCGGGGAGCTGTTTTTT. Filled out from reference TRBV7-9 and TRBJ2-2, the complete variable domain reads DTGVSQNPRHKITKRGQNVTFRCDPISEHNRLYWYRQTLGQGPEFLTYFQNEAQLEKSRLLSDRFSAERPKGSFSTLEIQRTEQGDSAMYLCASSPYVGELFFGEGSRLTVL.

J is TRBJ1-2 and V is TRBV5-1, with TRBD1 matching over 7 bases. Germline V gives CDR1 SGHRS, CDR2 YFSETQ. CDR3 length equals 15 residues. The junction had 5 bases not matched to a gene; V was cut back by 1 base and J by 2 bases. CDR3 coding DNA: TGCGCCAGCAGCTTGTACCCCAGGGGGAACTATGGCTACACCTTC. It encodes CASSLYPRGNYGYTF.

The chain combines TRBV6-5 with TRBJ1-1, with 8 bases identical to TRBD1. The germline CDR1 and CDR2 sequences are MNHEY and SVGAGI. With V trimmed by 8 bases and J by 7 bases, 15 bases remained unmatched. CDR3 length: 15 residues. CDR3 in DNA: TGTGCCAGCGGAGGGCAGGGGGCGGCTTTATTTGAAGCTTTCTTT. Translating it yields CASGGQGAALFEAFF.

This CDR3 reads CAISVGRAPATDTQYF. Written as DNA, the CDR3 is TGTGCCATCAGTGTCGGGCGGGCTCCCGCGACAGATACGCAGTATTTT. This sequence joins TRBV10-3 and TRBJ2-3; a weak D match, TRBD2 (5 bases). The CDR3 extends over 16 amino acids. Germline assignment: CDR1 ENHRY and CDR2 SYGVKD. Deletions cut 4 bases from V and 3 bases from J, with 17 bases between.

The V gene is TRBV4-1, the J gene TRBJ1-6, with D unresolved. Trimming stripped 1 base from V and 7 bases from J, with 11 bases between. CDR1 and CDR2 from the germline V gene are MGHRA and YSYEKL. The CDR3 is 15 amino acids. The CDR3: CASSQVEGSNSPLHF. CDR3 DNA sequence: TGCGCCAGCAGCCAAGTGGAGGGATCGAATTCACCCCTCCACTTT.

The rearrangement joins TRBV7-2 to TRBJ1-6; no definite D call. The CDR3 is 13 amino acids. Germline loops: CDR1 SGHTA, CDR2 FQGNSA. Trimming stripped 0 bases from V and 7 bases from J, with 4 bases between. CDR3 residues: CASSLAANSPLHF. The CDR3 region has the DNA TGTGCCAGCAGCTTAGCGGCAAATTCACCCCTCCACTTT.

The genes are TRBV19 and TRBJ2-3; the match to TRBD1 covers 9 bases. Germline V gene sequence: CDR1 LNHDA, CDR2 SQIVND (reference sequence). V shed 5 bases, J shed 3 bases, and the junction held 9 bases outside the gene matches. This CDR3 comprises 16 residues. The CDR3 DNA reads TGTGCCAGTAGTGCGAGACAGGGGGAAGGAACAGATACGCAGTATTTT. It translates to CASSARQGEGTDTQYF.

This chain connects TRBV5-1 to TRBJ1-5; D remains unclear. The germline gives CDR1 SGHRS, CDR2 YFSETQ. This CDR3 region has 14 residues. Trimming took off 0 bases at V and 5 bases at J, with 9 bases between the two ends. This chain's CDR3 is CASSLDYNYQPQHF. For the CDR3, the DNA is TGCGCCAGCAGCTTGGACTACAACTATCAGCCCCAGCATTTT. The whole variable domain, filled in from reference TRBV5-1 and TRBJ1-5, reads KAGVTQTPRYLIKTRGQQVTLSCSPISGHRSVSWYQQTPGQGLQFLFEYFSETQRNKGNFPGRFSGRQFSNSRSEMNVSTLELGDSALYLCASSLDYNYQPQHFGDGTRLSIL.

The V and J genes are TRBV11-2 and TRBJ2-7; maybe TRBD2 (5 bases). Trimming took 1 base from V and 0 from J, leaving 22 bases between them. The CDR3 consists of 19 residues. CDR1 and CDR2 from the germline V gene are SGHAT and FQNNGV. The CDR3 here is CASSLGRRRRTLHSYEQYF. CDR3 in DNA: TGTGCCAGCAGCTTAGGGAGGAGGAGAAGGACCCTCCACTCCTACGAGCAGTACTTC.

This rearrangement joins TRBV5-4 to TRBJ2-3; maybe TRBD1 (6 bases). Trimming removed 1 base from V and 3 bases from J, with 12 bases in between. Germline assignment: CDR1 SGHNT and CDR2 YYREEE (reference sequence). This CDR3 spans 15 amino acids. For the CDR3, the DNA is TGTGCCAGCAGCTTGAAGGGCAGGGGAACAGATACGCAGTATTTT. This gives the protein CASSLKGRGTDTQYF.

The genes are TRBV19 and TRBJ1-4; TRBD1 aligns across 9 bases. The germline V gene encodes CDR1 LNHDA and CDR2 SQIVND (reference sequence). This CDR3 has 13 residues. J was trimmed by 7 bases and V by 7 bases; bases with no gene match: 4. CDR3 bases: TGTGCCAGTACCGGGACAGGGCTTGAAAAACTGTTTTTT. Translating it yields CASTGTGLEKLFF.

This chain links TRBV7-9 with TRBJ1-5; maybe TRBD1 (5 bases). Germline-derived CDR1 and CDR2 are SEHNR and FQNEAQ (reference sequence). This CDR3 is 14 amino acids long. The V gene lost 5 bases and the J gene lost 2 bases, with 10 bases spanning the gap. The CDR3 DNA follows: TGTGCCAGCAGCGGCGGGGGAGGCAATCAGCCCCAGCATTTT. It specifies CASSGGGGNQPQHF.

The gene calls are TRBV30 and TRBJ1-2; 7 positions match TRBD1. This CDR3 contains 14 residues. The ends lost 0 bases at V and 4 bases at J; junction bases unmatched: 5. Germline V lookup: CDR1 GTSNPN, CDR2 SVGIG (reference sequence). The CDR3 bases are TGTGCCTGGAGTGTAAAGGGGGCGCGCTATGGCTACACCTTC. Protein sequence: CAWSVKGARYGYTF.

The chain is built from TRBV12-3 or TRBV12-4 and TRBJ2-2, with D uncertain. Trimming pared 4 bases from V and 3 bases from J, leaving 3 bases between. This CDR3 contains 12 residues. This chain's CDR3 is CASSYYTGELFF. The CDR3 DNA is TGTGCCAGCAGTTACTACACCGGGGAGCTGTTTTTT.

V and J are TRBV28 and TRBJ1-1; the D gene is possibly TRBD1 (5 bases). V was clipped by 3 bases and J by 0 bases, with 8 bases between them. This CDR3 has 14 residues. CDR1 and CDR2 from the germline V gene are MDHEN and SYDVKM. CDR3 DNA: TGTGCCAGCAGTTTGCGGGGCTTGAACACTGAAGCTTTCTTT. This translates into CASSLRGLNTEAFF.

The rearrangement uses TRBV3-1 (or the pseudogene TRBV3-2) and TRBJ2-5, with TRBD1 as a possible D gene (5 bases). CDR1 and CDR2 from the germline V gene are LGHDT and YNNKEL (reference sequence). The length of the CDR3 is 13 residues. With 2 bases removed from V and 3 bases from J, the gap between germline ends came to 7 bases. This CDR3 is CASSQQGEETQYF. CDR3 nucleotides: TGTGCCAGCAGCCAACAGGGCGAAGAGACCCAGTACTTC.

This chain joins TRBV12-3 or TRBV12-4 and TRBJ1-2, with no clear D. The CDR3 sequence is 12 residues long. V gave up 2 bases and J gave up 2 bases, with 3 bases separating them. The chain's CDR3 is CASSLQNYGYTF. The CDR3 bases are TGTGCCAGCAGTTTACAGAACTATGGCTACACCTTC.

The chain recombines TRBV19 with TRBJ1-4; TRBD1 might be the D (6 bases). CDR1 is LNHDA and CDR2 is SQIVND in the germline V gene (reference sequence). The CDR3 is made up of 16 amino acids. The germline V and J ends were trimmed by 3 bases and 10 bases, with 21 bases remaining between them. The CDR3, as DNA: TGTGCCAGTAGTATCGCGCTGGGGGGGCGAGGTGGAAAACTGTTTTTT. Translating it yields CASSIALGGRGGKLFF.

For the CDR3, the DNA is TGTGCCAGCATCTTCGACAGGGTTGGCTACGAGCAGTACTTC. It yields the protein CASIFDRVGYEQYF. V usage is TRBV6-5 and J usage is TRBJ2-7, with 7 bases matching TRBD1. CDR1 is MNHEY, CDR2 SVGAGI, per germline. Unmatched junction bases numbered 9, after V lost 7 bases and J lost 3 bases. The CDR3 runs to 14 residues.

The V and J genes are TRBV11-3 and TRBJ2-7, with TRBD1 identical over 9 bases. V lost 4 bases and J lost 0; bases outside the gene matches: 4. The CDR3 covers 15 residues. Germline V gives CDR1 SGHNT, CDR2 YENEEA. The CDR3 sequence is CASSSDRGVSYEQYF. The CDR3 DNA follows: TGTGCCAGCAGCTCGGACAGGGGAGTCTCCTACGAGCAGTACTTC.

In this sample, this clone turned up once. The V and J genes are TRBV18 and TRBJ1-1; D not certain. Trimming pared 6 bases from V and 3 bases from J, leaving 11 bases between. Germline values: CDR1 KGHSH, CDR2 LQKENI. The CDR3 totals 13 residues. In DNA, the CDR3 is TGTGCCAGCTCCCCGAATTCGGACACTGAAGCTTTCTTT. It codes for CASSPNSDTEAFF.

In nucleotides, the CDR3 is TGTGCCAGCAGAGGCCGGGACTTTCTCTACAATGAGCAGTTCTTC. Amino acids: CASRGRDFLYNEQFF. This chain uses TRBV7-9 with TRBJ2-1, with D possibly TRBD2 on 6 matching bases. There are 15 residues in the CDR3. Trimming removed 6 bases at V and 3 bases at J, with 15 bases between. Germline lookup yields CDR1 SEHNR and CDR2 FQNEAQ (reference sequence).

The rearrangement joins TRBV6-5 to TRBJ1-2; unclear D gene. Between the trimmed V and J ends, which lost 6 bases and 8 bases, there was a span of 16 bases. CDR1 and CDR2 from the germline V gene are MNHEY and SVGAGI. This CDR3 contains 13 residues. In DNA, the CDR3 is TGTGCCAGCAGCTCACAGCGGCCCGCGGGCTACACCTTC. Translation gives CASSSQRPAGYTF.

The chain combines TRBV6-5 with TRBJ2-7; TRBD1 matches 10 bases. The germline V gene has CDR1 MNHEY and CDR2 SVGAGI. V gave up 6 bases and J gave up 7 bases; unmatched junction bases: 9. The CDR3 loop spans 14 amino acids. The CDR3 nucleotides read TGTGCCAGCAGAGTCCGACAGGGGGCGGGAGAGCAGTACTTC. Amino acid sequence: CASRVRQGAGEQYF.

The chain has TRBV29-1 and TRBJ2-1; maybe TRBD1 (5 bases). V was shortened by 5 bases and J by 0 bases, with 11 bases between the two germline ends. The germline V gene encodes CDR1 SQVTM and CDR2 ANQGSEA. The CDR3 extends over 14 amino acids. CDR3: CSVSRTGSYNEQFF. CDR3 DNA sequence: TGCAGCGTTTCTAGAACAGGCTCCTACAATGAGCAGTTCTTC.

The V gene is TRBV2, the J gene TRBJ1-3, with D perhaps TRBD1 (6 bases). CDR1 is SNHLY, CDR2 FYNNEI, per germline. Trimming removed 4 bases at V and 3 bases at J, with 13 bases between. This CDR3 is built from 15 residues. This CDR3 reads CASSVQGPGGNTIYF. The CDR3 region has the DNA TGTGCCAGCAGTGTTCAGGGGCCGGGTGGAAACACCATATATTTT.